This entry describes one T cell receptor beta chain. Antigen unknown. The data were obtained in a study of lymphopenia after photon versus proton radiotherapy. Regarding the study as a whole: Photon-treated patients lost naive T cells and TCR diversity; proton-treated stayed stable. In patients who died, overall survival fell as post-nadir TCR diversity dropped more. Post-nadir diversity loss with photons came from oligoclonal expansion, particularly CD8+ Temra cells.

Assay used: immunoSEQ multiplex PCR; TCRdb lists only in-frame clones, some missing. The table shows some 76,000 clones, with about 90% occurring only once. The CDR3 loop spans 13 amino acids. The germline CDR1 and CDR2 sequences are GTSNPN and SVGIG (reference sequence). V lost 1 base to trimming and J lost 2 bases, with 6 bases between them. The V call is TRBV30, the J call TRBJ1-3; possible D gene TRBD1, 5 bases. Material: peripheral blood, obtained from a patient treated with photon-based radiotherapy. The clonotype originates from a woman in her thirties or forties with cholangiocarcinoma. In DNA, the CDR3 is TGTGCCTGGAGTGGGGACGCTGGAAACACCATATATTTT. Encoded protein: CAWSGDAGNTIYF.